The T cell receptor beta chain described here comes from a study of T cell repertoires in cytomegalovirus infection. The CDR3 sequence is 17 residues long. Trimming stripped 0 bases from V and 1 base from J, with 13 bases between. Germline V gene sequence: CDR1 MNHEY, CDR2 SMNVEV (reference sequence). About this clonotype itself: What it binds is not known.

In TCRdb, the reads were re-called with MiXCR into one record per CDR3 protein. The table includes around 340,000 distinct CDR3 sequences, 29% detected once. The sequencing here drew on cultured PBMCs, taken from culture after CMV antigen stimulation. This sequence joins TRBV27 and TRBJ1-5, with TRBD1 as a possible D gene (6 bases). The sequence was collected from a human donor in good health (CMV status not recorded). Some clones in this sample may be carry-over from other donors' samples. The CDR3 region is CASSLSPARGSNQPQHF. CDR3 DNA sequence: TGTGCCAGCAGTTTATCCCCTGCCAGGGGCAGCAATCAGCCCCAGCATTTT.